Shown below are 26 T cell receptor beta chains from a single sample sequenced in a study of control samples from healthy donors and cancer patients. The table came from immunoSEQ multiplex PCR; TCRdb's copy has only in-frame clones and leaves some out. The data hold 50,000 to 55,000 clones, with roughly 90% observed a single time. Sequencing used PBMCs. Receptor source: a man aged 40-49 years with colorectal cancer.

On this clone: At one end the junction does not follow the germline gene, possibly because of a read error. The V gene is TRBV4-1, the J gene TRBJ2-2, with D tentatively TRBD2 (5 bases). CDR1 is MGHRA, CDR2 YSYEKL, per germline. This CDR3 comprises 15 residues. CDR3 loop: CASSPWQVVHRGAVF. The CDR3, as DNA: TGCGCCAGCAGTCCCTGGCAGGTGGTACACCGGGGAGCTGTTTTT.

This clone showed up just once. The CDR3 loop is CASSAEDPGTHTIYF. In nucleotides, the CDR3 is TGTGCCAGCAGCGCGGAAGACCCTGGGACGCACACCATATATTTT. The rearrangement uses TRBV5-5 and TRBJ1-3; possibly TRBD1 for D (5 bases). CDR1 and CDR2 from the germline V gene are SGHKS and YYEKEE (reference sequence). The V gene lost 4 bases and the J gene lost 8 bases, with 19 bases spanning the gap. The CDR3 totals 15 residues.

The rearrangement links TRBV6-5 to TRBJ1-3, with 10 bases identical to TRBD1. Germline V lookup: CDR1 MNHEY, CDR2 SVGAGI. This CDR3 is built from 16 residues. V lost 4 bases, J lost 0 bases, and 3 bases stayed unmatched. The CDR3 protein is CASSSGTGDSGNTIYF. The CDR3 DNA is TGTGCCAGCAGTTCCGGGACAGGGGACTCTGGAAACACCATATATTTT.

The chain carries TRBV3-1 (or the pseudogene TRBV3-2) and TRBJ1-4; D gene uncertain. CDR1 is LGHDT and CDR2 is YNNKEL in the germline V gene (reference sequence). Trimming removed 1 base from V and 10 bases from J, with 7 bases in between. This CDR3 comprises 12 residues. The CDR3 DNA follows: TGTGCCAGCAGCCAAGTTTGGGGAAAACTGTTTTTT. Its protein product is CASSQVWGKLFF.

The chain combines TRBV5-4 with TRBJ1-6, with D unresolved. This CDR3 spans 14 amino acids. Germline V gene data show CDR1 as SGHNT and CDR2 as YYREEE (reference sequence). The V gene lost 0 bases and the J gene lost 14 bases, with 15 bases spanning the gap. The CDR3 protein is CASSLEAEIAALHF. As DNA, the CDR3 is TGTGCCAGCAGCTTGGAGGCAGAAATTGCCGCCCTCCACTTT.

This chain connects TRBV10-3 to TRBJ2-2; D gene ambiguous. The CDR3 contains 14 residues. Germline loops: CDR1 ENHRY, CDR2 SYGVKD. V was pared by 4 bases and J by 3 bases, with 9 bases between. The CDR3 sequence: CAISANSHTGELFF. CDR3 nucleotide sequence: TGTGCCATCAGTGCTAACAGCCACACCGGGGAGCTGTTTTTT.

The chain carries TRBV6-5 and TRBJ1-3; D unclear. The CDR3 consists of 14 residues. V shed 5 bases and J shed 8 bases, with 16 bases lying between them. The germline gives CDR1 MNHEY, CDR2 SVGAGI. The CDR3 DNA sequence: TGTGCCAGCAGTCGGCGACTGGCGGAGGACACCATATATTTT. Translated, it gives CASSRRLAEDTIYF.

The sample holds one count of this clone. The V gene is TRBV24-1, the J gene TRBJ1-4, with no clear D. Germline V gene data show CDR1 as KGHDR and CDR2 as SFDVKD. With 3 bases removed from V and 8 bases from J, the gap between germline ends came to 3 bases. This CDR3 has 11 residues. CDR3 residues: CATSDQEKLFF. The CDR3 bases are TGTGCCACCAGTGATCAAGAAAAACTGTTTTTT.

This clone was counted a few times. The chain joins TRBV7-8 to TRBJ2-7; the D gene is possibly TRBD2 (5 bases). The CDR3 is 16 residues long. Deletions cut 1 base from V and 4 bases from J, with 17 bases between. The germline CDR1 and CDR2 sequences are SGHVS and FQNEAQ. As DNA, the CDR3 is TGTGCCAGCAGCTTAGGAACGGACTCTCTGAGGTACGAGCAGTACTTC. It specifies CASSLGTDSLRYEQYF.

The J gene is TRBJ2-1, the V gene TRBV27; the match to TRBD2 covers 11 bases. The CDR3 runs to 16 residues. V lost 5 bases to trimming and J lost 4 bases; unmatched junction nucleotides: 7. Germline V gene lookup returns CDR1 MNHEY and CDR2 SMNVEV (reference sequence). Here the CDR3 DNA reads TGTGCCAGCAGTACACCCGGACTAGCGGGTTACAATGAGCAGTTCTTC. Amino acids: CASSTPGLAGYNEQFF.

The V gene is TRBV28, the J gene TRBJ1-5; D is uncertain. CDR3 length: 12 residues. Germline loops: CDR1 MDHEN, CDR2 SYDVKM. Trimming pared 3 bases from V and 9 bases from J, leaving 9 bases between. The CDR3 region is CASSFGYGPQHF. CDR3 DNA sequence: TGTGCCAGCAGTTTTGGTTACGGGCCCCAGCATTTT.

V is TRBV6-5 and J is TRBJ1-1; no definite D call. The germline V gene has CDR1 MNHEY and CDR2 SVGAGI. Trimming took off 6 bases at V and 3 bases at J, with 8 bases between the two ends. This CDR3 is 12 amino acids long. In DNA, the CDR3 is TGTGCCAGCAGGTGGCCATACACTGAAGCTTTCTTT. Protein sequence: CASRWPYTEAFF.

The chain combines TRBV19 with TRBJ2-7, with D tentatively TRBD2 (5 bases). Germline CDR1 LNHDA, CDR2 SQIVND (reference sequence). V lost 3 bases and J lost 4, with 13 bases in between. The CDR3 has 14 amino acids. The CDR3 coding sequence is TGTGCCAGTAGTATTAAGGGAGAACCGTACGAGCAGTACTTC. Translation: CASSIKGEPYEQYF.

The chain has TRBV6-2 or TRBV6-3 and TRBJ2-1, with TRBD1 matching 7 bases. The trim removed 2 bases at V and 6 bases at J, leaving 10 bases unmatched. Germline values: CDR1 MNHEY, CDR2 SVGEGT. The CDR3 runs 16 residues. CDR3 nucleotides: TGTGCCAGCAGTTACCGCTCACGACAGGGTCCCAATGAGCAGTTCTTC. Protein sequence: CASSYRSRQGPNEQFF.

The chain links TRBV28 to TRBJ1-6; 7 bases agree with TRBD1. Germline V gene data show CDR1 as MDHEN and CDR2 as SYDVKM. The ends lost 5 bases at V and 11 bases at J; junction bases unmatched: 9. The CDR3 length is 14 residues. The CDR3 nucleotides are TGTGCCAGCAGTCCCGACAGGGATAGGGCACCCCTCCACTTT. The encoded protein is CASSPDRDRAPLHF.

V gene TRBV30 combines with J gene TRBJ2-6, with unresolved D. CDR1 is GTSNPN, CDR2 SVGIG, per germline (reference sequence). The CDR3 is made up of 14 amino acids. Trimming cost V 5 bases and J 1 base, with 9 bases left between them. The DNA of the CDR3 is TGTGCCTGGGAATATCCTTCTGGGGCCAACGTCCTGACTTTC. This sequence encodes CAWEYPSGANVLTF.

The chain has TRBV6-2 or TRBV6-3 and TRBJ1-5, with 8 nucleotides matching TRBD1. CDR1 is MNHEY, CDR2 SVGEGT, per germline. Trimming cost V 5 bases and J 6 bases; bases outside gene matches: 9. This CDR3 has 15 residues. As DNA, the CDR3 is TGTGCCAGCAGTCCGACCGGACAGGGCGCTCAGCCCCAGCATTTT. This codes for CASSPTGQGAQPQHF.

This chain connects TRBV7-3 to TRBJ2-3, with D possibly being TRBD1 or TRBD2 (5 bases each). Germline lookup yields CDR1 SGHTA and CDR2 FQGTGA. This CDR3 region has 12 residues. V lost 5 bases to trimming and J lost 7 bases, with 10 bases between them. CDR3: CASSPGQYTQYF. CDR3 bases: TGTGCCAGCAGCCCGGGGCAATATACGCAGTATTTT.

The CDR3 sequence is CASSYATGSEQYF. Written as DNA, the CDR3 is TGTGCCAGCAGTTACGCAACAGGTAGCGAGCAGTACTTC. This sequence joins TRBV6-5 and TRBJ2-7, with a tentative D call TRBD1 (5 bases). The V gene's germline CDR1 is MNHEY and CDR2 SVGAGI. V dropped 2 bases and J dropped 6 bases, with 11 bases sitting between them. The CDR3 is 13 residues long.

V gene TRBV6-1 combines with J gene TRBJ1-3; D not resolved. V was shortened by 0 bases and J by 0 bases, with 9 bases between the two germline ends. The CDR3 runs to 16 residues. Per the germline V gene, CDR1 is MNHNS and CDR2 is SASEGT. In DNA, the CDR3 is TGTGCCAGCAGTGAAGCAGGCGGCTACTCTGGAAACACCATATATTTT. Its protein product is CASSEAGGYSGNTIYF.

As concerns this clone: The sample carries other DNA sequences with the same CDR3. The CDR3 region has the DNA TGTGCCTGGAGTGTCACGGGCGGGCAGCCCCAGCATTTT. Amino acids: CAWSVTGGQPQHF. This chain joins TRBV30 and TRBJ1-5; D remains unclear. Trimming removed 0 bases at V and 7 bases at J, with 10 bases between. This CDR3 region has 13 residues. From germline, CDR1 is GTSNPN and CDR2 SVGIG (reference sequence).

This chain links TRBV10-3 with TRBJ1-3; tentatively, D is TRBD1 (5 bases). V lost 6 bases, J lost 4 bases, and 10 bases lay in between. The CDR3 covers 13 residues. Per germline, CDR1 ENHRY and CDR2 SYGVKD. CDR3 in DNA: TGTGCCATCAGCAAGGGGCGCGGAAACACCATATATTTT. It encodes CAISKGRGNTIYF.

This sequence joins TRBV5-1 and TRBJ2-5; 11 bases match TRBD2. V dropped 5 bases and J dropped 5; count of bases not matched to a gene: 2. CDR3 length: 13 amino acids. CDR1 and CDR2 (germline): SGHRS, YFSETQ. The CDR3 sequence: CASRVAGGETQYF. CDR3 bases: TGCGCCAGCAGAGTAGCGGGAGGGGAGACCCAGTACTTC.

V usage is TRBV12-5 and J usage is TRBJ2-1; 9 bases fit TRBD2. The CDR3 is 15 amino acids. Trimming removed 3 bases from V and 3 bases from J; junction bases left unmatched: 3. Germline V gene sequence: CDR1 LGHNT, CDR2 FRNRAP. The CDR3 DNA sequence: TGTGCTAGTGGTTTTGCGGGAGGGTACTACAATGAGCAGTTCTTC. It is translated as CASGFAGGYYNEQFF.

Worth noting for this clone: The junction and the germline gene differ at one end; a read error may be behind it. The rearrangement joins TRBV6-4 to TRBJ2-1; TRBD2 matches 8 bases. The CDR3 runs to 14 residues. CDR1 MRHNA and CDR2 SNTAGT come from the germline V gene. The DNA for the CDR3 is TGTGCCAGCAGTGCGAATTTGGGCGGGACTAGTCTGCTCTTC. Encoded protein: CASSANLGGTSLLF.

The gene calls are TRBV7-9 and TRBJ2-7, with 8 bases lining up with TRBD2. CDR1 is SEHNR and CDR2 is FQNEAQ in the germline V gene (reference sequence). Germline trimming cut 3 bases from V and 3 bases from J; bases unmatched to any gene: 4. The CDR3 extends over 14 amino acids. The CDR3 protein is CASSFGTRHYEQYF. In DNA, the CDR3 is TGTGCCAGCAGCTTCGGGACTAGACACTACGAGCAGTACTTC.